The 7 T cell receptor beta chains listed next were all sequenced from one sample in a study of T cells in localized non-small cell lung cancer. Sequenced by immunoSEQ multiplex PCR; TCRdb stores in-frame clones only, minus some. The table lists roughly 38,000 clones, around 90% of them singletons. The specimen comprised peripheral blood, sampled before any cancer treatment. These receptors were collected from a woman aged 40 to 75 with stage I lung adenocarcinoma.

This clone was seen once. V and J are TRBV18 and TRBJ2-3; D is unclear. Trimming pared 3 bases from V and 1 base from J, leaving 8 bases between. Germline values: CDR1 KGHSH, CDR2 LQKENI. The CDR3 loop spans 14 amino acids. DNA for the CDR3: TGTGCCAGCTCACCTACCGTTGGCACAGATACGCAGTATTTT. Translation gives CASSPTVGTDTQYF.

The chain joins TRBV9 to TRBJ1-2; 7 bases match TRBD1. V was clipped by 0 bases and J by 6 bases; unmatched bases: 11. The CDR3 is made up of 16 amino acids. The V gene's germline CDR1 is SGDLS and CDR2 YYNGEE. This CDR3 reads CASSVATGQPWDGYTF. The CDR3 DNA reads TGTGCCAGCAGCGTAGCTACGGGACAGCCATGGGATGGCTACACCTTC.

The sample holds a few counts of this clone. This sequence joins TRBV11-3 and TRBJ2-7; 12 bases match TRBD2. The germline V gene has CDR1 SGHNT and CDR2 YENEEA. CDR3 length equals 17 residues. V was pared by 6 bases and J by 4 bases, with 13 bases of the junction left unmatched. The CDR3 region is CASSHAETSGRKYEQYF. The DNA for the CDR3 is TGTGCCAGCAGTCATGCGGAGACTAGCGGGAGAAAGTACGAGCAGTACTTC.

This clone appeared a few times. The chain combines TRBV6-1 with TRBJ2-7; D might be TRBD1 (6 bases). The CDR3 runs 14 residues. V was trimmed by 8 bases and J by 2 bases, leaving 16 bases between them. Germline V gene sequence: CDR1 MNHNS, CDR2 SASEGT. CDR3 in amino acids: CASGTTGLPYEQYF. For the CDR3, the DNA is TGTGCCAGCGGGACCACAGGGCTCCCCTACGAGCAGTACTTC.

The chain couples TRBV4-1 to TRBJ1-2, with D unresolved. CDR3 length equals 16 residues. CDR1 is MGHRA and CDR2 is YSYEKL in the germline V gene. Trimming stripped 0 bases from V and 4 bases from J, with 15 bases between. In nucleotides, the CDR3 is TGCGCCAGCAGCCAAGATCTTACCGAGGGCCTCTATGGCTACACCTTC. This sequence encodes CASSQDLTEGLYGYTF.

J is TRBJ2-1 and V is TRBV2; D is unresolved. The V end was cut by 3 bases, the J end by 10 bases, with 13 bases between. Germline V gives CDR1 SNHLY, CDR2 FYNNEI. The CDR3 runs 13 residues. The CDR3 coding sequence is TGTGCCAGCAGTGAGGAGCCCTCAACAGAGCAGTTCTTC. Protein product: CASSEEPSTEQFF. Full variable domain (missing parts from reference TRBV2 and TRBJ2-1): EPEVTQTPSHQVTQMGQEVILRCVPISNHLYFYWYRQILGQKVEFLVSFYNNEISEKSEIFDDQFSVERPDGSNFTLKIRSTKLEDSAMYFCASSEEPSTEQFFGPGTRLTVL.

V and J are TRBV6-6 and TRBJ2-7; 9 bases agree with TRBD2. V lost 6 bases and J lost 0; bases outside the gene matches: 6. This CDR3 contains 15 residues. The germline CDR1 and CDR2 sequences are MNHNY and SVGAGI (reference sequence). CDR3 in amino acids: CASRSSGASSYEQYF. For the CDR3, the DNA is TGTGCCAGCAGATCTAGCGGGGCTAGCTCCTACGAGCAGTACTTC.